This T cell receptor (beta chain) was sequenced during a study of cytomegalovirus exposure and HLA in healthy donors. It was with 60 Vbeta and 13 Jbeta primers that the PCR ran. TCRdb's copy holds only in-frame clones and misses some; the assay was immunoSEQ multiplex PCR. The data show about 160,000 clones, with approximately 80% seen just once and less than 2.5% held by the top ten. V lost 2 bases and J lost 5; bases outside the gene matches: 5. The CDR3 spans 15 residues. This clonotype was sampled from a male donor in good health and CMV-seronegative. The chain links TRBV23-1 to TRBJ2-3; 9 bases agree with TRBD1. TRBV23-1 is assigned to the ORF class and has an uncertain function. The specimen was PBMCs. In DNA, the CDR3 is TGCGCCAGCAGTCAACGGGACAGGGTCGGAGATACGCAGTATTTT. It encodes CASSQRDRVGDTQYF.